This T cell receptor (beta chain) was captured by sequencing in a study of neurological immune-mediated disorders. MiXCR, run by TCRdb on the 5' RACE reads, gives a single entry per CDR3 protein. The profile shows 15,000 to 20,000 distinct CDR3 sequences, 7% to 8.5% of them singletons. This clonotype is judged medium-sized (0.01 to 0.1%). V was trimmed by 6 bases and J by 2 bases, leaving 13 bases between them. Germline CDR1 reads ENHRY; CDR2 reads SYGVKD. CDR3 size: 15 residues. The chain recombines TRBV10-3 with TRBJ2-2; a possible D gene is TRBD1 (7 bases). Source material: CD8+ T cells from blood. The sequence came from a woman aged 30 to 39 with HTLV-1-associated myelopathy (HAM/TSP). CDR3 DNA: TGTGCCATCAGGTCCCAGGGGGGTAACACCGGGGAGCTGTTTTTT. It codes for CAIRSQGGNTGELFF.